The 14 T cell receptor beta chains given below trace back to one sample, sequenced in a study of blood T cell repertoires in COVID-19. Measured with immunoSEQ multiplex PCR; TCRdb has only the in-frame clones, and not every one. Of about 170,000 clones listed, 74% are singletons. Sequencing was done on a sample of peripheral blood. These receptors all come from a woman older than 75 with acute or convalescent COVID-19.

Here the CDR3 DNA reads TGTGCCAGCAGCTTGCTCGGGTTGAGGCCCCCCTACAATGAGCAGTTCTTC. The encoded protein is CASSLLGLRPPYNEQFF. The V call is TRBV7-2, the J call TRBJ2-1; D is unclear. This CDR3 has 17 amino acids. The V and J ends lost 3 bases and 2 bases respectively, with 17 bases between them. Germline assignment: CDR1 SGHTA and CDR2 FQGNSA.

The rearrangement links TRBV5-1 to TRBJ2-5, with 8 bases aligning to TRBD1. The CDR3 has 15 amino acids. The ends lost 3 bases at V and 5 bases at J; junction bases unmatched: 9. Germline V gene sequence: CDR1 SGHRS, CDR2 YFSETQ. This CDR3 reads CASSSIPGGSETQYF. The CDR3 DNA reads as TGCGCCAGCAGCTCGATTCCAGGGGGCAGCGAGACCCAGTACTTC.

This clone was counted only a few times. This chain connects TRBV9 to TRBJ1-1; D is possibly TRBD1 (6 bases). The V gene lost 0 bases and the J gene lost 4 bases, with 13 bases spanning the gap. This CDR3 comprises 15 residues. Germline V gives CDR1 SGDLS, CDR2 YYNGEE. As DNA, the CDR3 is TGTGCCAGCAGCGTAGAAACCATGGGGGCCACTGAAGCTTTCTTT. Translating it yields CASSVETMGATEAFF. The full variable domain, in which reference TRBV9 and TRBJ1-1 provide the parts outside the CDR3, is DSGVTQTPKHLITATGQRVTLRCSPRSGDLSVYWYQQSLDQGLQFLIQYYNGEERAKGNILERFSAQQFPDLHSELNLSSLELGDSALYFCASSVETMGATEAFFGQGTRLTVV.

The chain uses TRBV19 and TRBJ1-2, with D uncertain. The CDR3 extends over 16 amino acids. The V end lost 7 bases, the J end lost 8 bases, and 26 bases lay between the germline ends. From germline, CDR1 is LNHDA and CDR2 SQIVND (reference sequence). The chain's CDR3 is CASTRTDPGTVRGYTF. The CDR3 DNA is TGTGCCAGTACCCGAACGGATCCGGGAACCGTCCGCGGCTACACCTTC.

This rearrangement joins TRBV11-3 to TRBJ2-7, with 7 bases fitting TRBD1. The CDR3 runs 14 residues. The J segment lost 2 bases and the V segment lost 2 bases, leaving 3 bases of the junction unmatched. Per germline, CDR1 SGHNT and CDR2 YENEEA. For the CDR3, the DNA is TGTGCCAGCAGCTTAACAGGGGACCCCTACGAGCAGTACTTC. Residues: CASSLTGDPYEQYF.

The chain carries TRBV6-1 and TRBJ1-1; TRBD1 aligns across 7 bases. V shed 0 bases and J 4 bases; nucleotides not matched to a gene: 5. The CDR3 runs 15 residues. Per the germline V gene, CDR1 is MNHNS and CDR2 is SASEGT. CDR3 loop: CASSEATTGVTEAFF. CDR3 nucleotide sequence: TGTGCCAGCAGTGAAGCAACTACAGGGGTCACTGAAGCTTTCTTT.

This CDR3 reads CASSPWEGGVYRSPLHF. The CDR3 nucleotides are TGTGCCAGCAGTCCTTGGGAGGGGGGGGTTTATCGTTCACCCCTCCACTTT. V usage is TRBV28 and J usage is TRBJ1-6, with TRBD1 as a possible D gene (6 bases). This CDR3 is built from 17 residues. The ends were cut back, 5 bases at V and 9 bases at J, with 23 bases in the middle. The germline V gene encodes CDR1 MDHEN and CDR2 SYDVKM. Full variable domain (missing parts from reference TRBV28 and TRBJ1-6): DVKVTQSSRYLVKRTGEKVFLECVQDMDHENMFWYRQDPGLGLRLIYFSYDVKMKEKGDIPEGYSVSREKKERFSLILESASTNQTSMYLCASSPWEGGVYRSPLHFGNGTRLTVT.

This chain uses TRBV19 with TRBJ1-5; D not resolved. Germline CDR1 is LNHDA and CDR2 is SQIVND (reference sequence). Trimming stripped 5 bases from V and 4 bases from J, with 12 bases between. The CDR3 contains 14 residues. The CDR3 DNA sequence: TGTGCCAGTAGTCAGATGGCGGGGAATCAGCCCCAGCATTTT. Amino acid sequence: CASSQMAGNQPQHF. Based on the CDR3 plus reference TRBV19 and TRBJ1-5, the full variable domain is DGGITQSPKYLFRKEGQNVTLSCEQNLNHDAMYWYRQDPGQGLRLIYYSQIVNDFQKGDIAEGYSVSREKKESFPLTVTSAQKNPTAFYLCASSQMAGNQPQHFGDGTRLSIL.

The sample holds a few counts of this clone. V gene TRBV7-3 combines with J gene TRBJ2-2; 9 bases are a match to TRBD2. V lost 2 bases and J lost 5; bases outside the gene matches: 3. The CDR3 runs 15 residues. Germline CDR1 is SGHTA and CDR2 is FQGTGA. The CDR3 loop is CASSLAGGPTGELFF. CDR3 nucleotides: TGTGCCAGCAGCTTAGCGGGAGGGCCGACCGGGGAGCTGTTTTTT.

The rearrangement links TRBV28 to TRBJ1-2, with D uncertain. V lost 6 bases and J 8 bases, leaving 13 bases between the germline ends. The CDR3 has 12 residues. Germline assignment: CDR1 MDHEN and CDR2 SYDVKM. CDR3 DNA sequence: TGTGCCAGCAGCCGTAGTTCACCGGGCTACACCTTC. Translated: CASSRSSPGYTF.

This chain links TRBV14 with TRBJ2-1; D remains ambiguous. CDR3 length: 13 residues. CDR1 and CDR2 (germline): SGHDN, FVKESK. Trimming removed 4 bases from V and 9 bases from J, with 13 bases in between. CDR3 residues: CASSPRRVSEQFF. The DNA of the CDR3 is TGTGCCAGCAGCCCCCGACGGGTTAGTGAGCAGTTCTTC.

V gene TRBV18 combines with J gene TRBJ1-2; 9 nucleotides agree with TRBD1. The CDR3 is made up of 16 amino acids. The germline gives CDR1 KGHSH, CDR2 LQKENI. V shed 2 bases and J 1 base; nucleotides not matched to a gene: 5. The CDR3 DNA follows: TGTGCCAGCTCACCAACGGGGACAGGGAATAACTATGGCTACACCTTC. It codes for CASSPTGTGNNYGYTF.

This rearrangement joins TRBV10-3 to TRBJ1-1; a possible D gene is TRBD1 (5 bases). The CDR3 contains 13 residues. The V gene's germline CDR1 is ENHRY and CDR2 SYGVKD. Trimming removed 7 bases at V and 5 bases at J, with 14 bases between. CDR3 sequence reads: CAITPQGRTEAFF. The CDR3 DNA reads as TGTGCCATCACCCCGCAGGGTCGGACTGAAGCTTTCTTT.

A few counts support this clone. This chain links TRBV30 with TRBJ1-2; D gene ambiguous. There are 13 residues in the CDR3. Trimming cost V 2 bases and J 8 bases, with 15 bases left between them. Germline-derived CDR1 and CDR2 are GTSNPN and SVGIG (reference sequence). The CDR3 bases are TGTGCCTGGAGTTACGAGGGTACGATGGGCTACACCTTC. It codes for CAWSYEGTMGYTF. Drawing the rest from reference TRBV30 and TRBJ1-2, the complete variable domain is SQTIHQWPATLVQPVGSPLSLECTVEGTSNPNLYWYRQAAGRGLQLLFYSVGIGQISSEVPQNLSASRPQDRQFILSSKKLLLSDSGFYLCAWSYEGTMGYTFGSGTRLTVV.